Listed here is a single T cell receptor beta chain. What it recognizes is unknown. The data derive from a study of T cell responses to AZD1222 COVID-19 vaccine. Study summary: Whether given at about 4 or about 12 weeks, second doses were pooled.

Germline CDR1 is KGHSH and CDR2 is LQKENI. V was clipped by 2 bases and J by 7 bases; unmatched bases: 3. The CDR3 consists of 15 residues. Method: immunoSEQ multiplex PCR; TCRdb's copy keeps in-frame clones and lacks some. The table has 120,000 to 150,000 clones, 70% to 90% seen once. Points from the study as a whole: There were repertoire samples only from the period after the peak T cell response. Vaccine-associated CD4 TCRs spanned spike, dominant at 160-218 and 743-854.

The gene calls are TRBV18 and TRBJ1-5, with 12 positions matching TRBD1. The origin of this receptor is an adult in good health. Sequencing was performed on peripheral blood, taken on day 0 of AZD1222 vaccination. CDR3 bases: TGTGCCAGCTCACCAGGGACAGGGGGCCGGCAGCCCCAGCATTTT. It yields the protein CASSPGTGGRQPQHF.